A selection of T cell receptor beta chains follows, all from one sample in a study of cytomegalovirus exposure and HLA in healthy donors. Produced via immunoSEQ multiplex PCR; TCRdb's table is partial and in-frame only. The sample yields 100,000 to 150,000 clones, about 85% seen once. The specimen was PBMCs. The receptors originated from a boy aged 5-17 years in good health and CMV-seronegative. The CDR3 runs from the conserved cysteine through the conserved F or W. Each record gives: J gene, clone size, V gene, D gene, CDR3 protein, CDR3 DNA. A D gene is named only where the DNA matches it firmly. Clone sizes are given selectively: once, few, many, or a class where the clone is expanded.

TRBJ2-3,once,TRBV4-1,.,CASSQVDMGLITDTQYF,TGCGCCAGCAGCCAAGTAGATATGGGACTGATCACAGATACGCAGTATTTT
TRBJ2-7,.,TRBV2,TRBD1,CASSLQGNEQYF,TGTGCCAGCAGTTTACAGGGGAACGAGCAGTACTTC
TRBJ2-1,few,TRBV4-2,TRBD1,CASSQRDRAPGEQFF,TGTGCCAGCAGCCAAAGGGACAGGGCTCCAGGTGAGCAGTTCTTC
TRBJ1-3,.,TRBV19,.,CATYGQFSGNTIYF,TGTGCCACATATGGACAGTTCTCTGGAAACACCATATATTTT
TRBJ2-5,.,TRBV9,.,CASSVDQGGETQYF,TGTGCCAGCAGCGTAGATCAAGGGGGAGAGACCCAGTACTTC
TRBJ2-2,.,TRBV2,.,CASSRRGISNGAAGELFF,TGTGCCAGCAGCCGACGAGGAATAAGTAATGGTGCGGCCGGGGAGCTGTTTTTT
TRBJ1-4,.,TRBV5-4,.,CASSLVRGADEKLFF,TGTGCCAGCAGCTTGGTCCGGGGGGCGGATGAAAAACTGTTTTTT
TRBJ2-5,.,TRBV9,.,CASSASLGGAGEETQYF,TGTGCCAGCAGCGCCTCGCTGGGGGGGGCCGGGGAAGAGACCCAGTACTTC
TRBJ2-7,few,TRBV4-1,.,CASSQGDEQYF,TGCGCCAGCAGCCAGGGAGACGAGCAGTACTTC
TRBJ2-2,.,TRBV9,TRBD2,CASSVRLAANTGELFF,TGTGCCAGCAGCGTGAGACTAGCCGCGAACACCGGGGAGCTGTTTTTT
TRBJ2-2,.,TRBV19,TRBD2,CASSYLGLVNTGELFF,TGTGCCAGTAGTTATTTGGGACTAGTGAACACCGGGGAGCTGTTTTTT
TRBJ1-1,.,TRBV30,.,CAWSMAGLGTEAFF,TGTGCCTGGAGTATGGCGGGGCTGGGCACTGAAGCTTTCTTT
TRBJ1-1,few,TRBV5-1,.,CASRLDSLNTEAFF,TGCGCCAGCAGGCTCGACAGCCTGAACACTGAAGCTTTCTTT
TRBJ2-5,.,TRBV6-1,.,CASSESGAQETQYF,TGTGCCAGCAGTGAATCTGGGGCCCAGGAGACCCAGTACTTC